This T cell receptor beta chain was captured in a study of shared clonotypes between healthy human individuals. Study context: Three CD4 naive, three CD4 memory, two CD8 naive and one CD8 memory plate were used per donor. General study points: Approximately 5% of naive CD4 clonotypes were shared across a handful of donors. Sampling used blood alone; tissue repertoires probably differ.

In its sample, this clone was seen once. Its antigen is still unknown. This CDR3 spans 12 amino acids. Per germline, CDR1 SGHRS and CDR2 YFSETQ. Trimming left V 5 bases short and J 4 bases short, with 8 bases between. Assay used: immunoSEQ multiplex PCR; TCRdb lists only in-frame clones, some missing. The table has under 2,500,000 clones, roughly 95% seen once; the top ten hold more than 0.1%. This clonotype was sampled from a young man in good health. The sequenced material came from naive CD4+ T cells sorted from blood. Subset in this sample: CD45RA+ positively selected. V usage is TRBV5-1 and J usage is TRBJ2-3; D perhaps matches TRBD2 (5 bases). The CDR3 loop reads CASRLDADTQYF. Here the CDR3 DNA reads TGCGCCAGCAGACTAGATGCAGATACGCAGTATTTT.